This T cell receptor (beta chain) is drawn from a study of T cell responses to AZD1222 COVID-19 vaccine. General study points: Baseline serology detected seropositivity in only five or six AZD1222 recipients.

V dropped 6 bases and J dropped 0 bases, with 12 bases sitting between them. Germline values: CDR1 MNHEY, CDR2 SVGAGI. The CDR3 extends over 14 amino acids. This table comes from immunoSEQ multiplex PCR, and its TCRdb copy is limited to in-frame clones, with some not included. Seen here are around 100,000 clones, about 89% observed once, and the top ten hold under 4.5%. A remark on this clone: What it binds is unknown.

The V and J genes are TRBV6-5 and TRBJ2-7, with D perhaps given as TRBD1 or TRBD2 (5 bases each). The TCR sequence derives from an adult in good health. The sequencing here drew on peripheral blood, taken on day 0 of MenACWY control vaccination. The CDR3 is CASRGPIVSYEQYF. For the CDR3, the DNA is TGTGCCAGCAGGGGACCGATCGTCTCCTACGAGCAGTACTTC.